The sequence of this TCR beta chain was determined in a study of radiotherapy plus CTLA-4 blockade in lung cancer. General study findings and limits: Expansion of tumor-derived TCR clones was observed in blood after radiotherapy plus ipilimumab. Response was reportedly best predicted by early blood T cell clone dynamics, with interferon-beta.

Some clones are missing from TCRdb's copy, which holds only in-frame ones; the method was immunoSEQ multiplex PCR. The table includes 65,000 to 95,000 clones, around nine tenths detected once. As to this clone: Its antigen remains unknown.

With 8 bases clipped from V and 6 bases from J, the junction kept 11 bases outside the gene matches. The CDR3 contains 15 residues. The germline CDR1 and CDR2 sequences are MNHEY and SVGAGI. The TCR sequence derives from a human donor with non-small cell lung cancer that progressed on radiotherapy plus ipilimumab. Sample: peripheral blood, taken from a patient treated with radiotherapy plus ipilimumab. This chain links TRBV6-5 with TRBJ2-1, with 9 bases lining up with TRBD1. The CDR3 DNA is TGTGCCAGCGGGACAGGGTTAAACCCTCGCAATGAGCAGTTCTTC. This encodes CASGTGLNPRNEQFF.